The T cell receptor (beta chain) under discussion was sequenced for a study of OX40 agonist ivuxolimab in advanced cancers. Whole-study context: Dose-escalation subjects each had hepatocellular carcinoma, melanoma, renal cell or head and neck cancer. About 42% of patients had received prior checkpoint inhibitor therapy.

Study results and limitations: Low clonal expansion, among the lowest seen, marked partial responders at 0.1-3.0 mg/kg.

Autoimmune disease history or systemic immunosuppression led to patients being barred. About this clone itself: Its antigen is as yet unknown.

The method was immunoSEQ multiplex PCR; TCRdb's version includes in-frame clones alone and lacks a portion of them. The data show about 59,000 clones, 90% to 95% seen once. CDR1 is SGHVS and CDR2 is FQNEAQ in the germline V gene. The trim removed 4 bases at V and 6 bases at J, leaving 5 bases unmatched. The CDR3 is made up of 15 amino acids. The TCR was taken from an adult with an advanced solid tumor such as melanoma, head and neck, liver or kidney cancer. The sample here was CD4+ or CD8+ T cells sorted from blood, taken in a trial of the OX40 agonist ivuxolimab. The rearrangement joins TRBV7-8 to TRBJ2-7, with TRBD2 identical over 14 bases. The CDR3 reads CASSSRLAGGIEQYF. CDR3 DNA sequence: TGTGCCAGCAGCTCGCGACTAGCGGGAGGGATCGAGCAGTACTTC.